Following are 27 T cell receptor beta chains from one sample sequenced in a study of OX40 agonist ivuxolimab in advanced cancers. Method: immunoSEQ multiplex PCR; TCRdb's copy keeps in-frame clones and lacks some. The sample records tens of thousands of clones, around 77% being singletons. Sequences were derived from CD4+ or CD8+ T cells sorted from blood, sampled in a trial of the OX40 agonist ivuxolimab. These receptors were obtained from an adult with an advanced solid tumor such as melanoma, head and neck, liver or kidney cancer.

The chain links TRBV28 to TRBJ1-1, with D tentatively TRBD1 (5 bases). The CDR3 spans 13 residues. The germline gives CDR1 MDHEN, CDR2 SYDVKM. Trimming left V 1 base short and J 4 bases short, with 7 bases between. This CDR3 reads CASSLSGSTEAFF. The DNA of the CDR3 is TGTGCCAGCAGTTTATCAGGGTCCACTGAAGCTTTCTTT.

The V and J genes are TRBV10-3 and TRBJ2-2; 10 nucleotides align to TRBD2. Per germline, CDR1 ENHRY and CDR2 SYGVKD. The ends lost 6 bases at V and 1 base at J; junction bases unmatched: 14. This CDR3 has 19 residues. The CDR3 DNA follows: TGTGCCATCAGACAGGATCGGGCTAGCGGGGGCCTGAACACCGGGGAGCTGTTTTTT. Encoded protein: CAIRQDRASGGLNTGELFF.

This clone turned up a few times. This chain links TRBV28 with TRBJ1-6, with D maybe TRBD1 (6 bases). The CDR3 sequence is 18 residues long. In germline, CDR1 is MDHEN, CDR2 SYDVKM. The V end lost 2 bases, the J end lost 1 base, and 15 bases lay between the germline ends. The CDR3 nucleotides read TGTGCCAGCAGTTTAGGGTTCGGCAGGGGTTCCTATAATTCACCCCTCCACTTT. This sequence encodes CASSLGFGRGSYNSPLHF.

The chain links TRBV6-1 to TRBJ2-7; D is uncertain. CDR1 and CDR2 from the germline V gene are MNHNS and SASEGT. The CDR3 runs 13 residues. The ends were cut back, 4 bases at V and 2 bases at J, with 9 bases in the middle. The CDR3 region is CASSAFPAYEQYF. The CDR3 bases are TGTGCCAGCAGTGCCTTTCCTGCCTACGAGCAGTACTTC.

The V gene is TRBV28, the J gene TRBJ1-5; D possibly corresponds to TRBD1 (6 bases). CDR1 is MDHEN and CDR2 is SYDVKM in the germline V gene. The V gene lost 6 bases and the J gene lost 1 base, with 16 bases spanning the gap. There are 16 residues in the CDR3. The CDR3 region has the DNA TGTGCCAGCAGACCCGACAGGCCCCTAAGCAATCAGCCCCAGCATTTT. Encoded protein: CASRPDRPLSNQPQHF. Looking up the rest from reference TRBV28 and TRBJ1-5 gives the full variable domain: DVKVTQSSRYLVKRTGEKVFLECVQDMDHENMFWYRQDPGLGLRLIYFSYDVKMKEKGDIPEGYSVSREKKERFSLILESASTNQTSMYLCASRPDRPLSNQPQHFGDGTRLSIL.

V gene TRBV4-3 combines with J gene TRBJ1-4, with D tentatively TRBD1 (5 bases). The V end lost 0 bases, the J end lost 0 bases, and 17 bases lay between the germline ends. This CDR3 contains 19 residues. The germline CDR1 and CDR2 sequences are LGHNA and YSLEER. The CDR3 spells CASSQDVVQAYATNEKLFF. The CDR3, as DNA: TGCGCCAGCAGCCAAGACGTTGTACAGGCCTATGCAACTAATGAAAAACTGTTTTTT.

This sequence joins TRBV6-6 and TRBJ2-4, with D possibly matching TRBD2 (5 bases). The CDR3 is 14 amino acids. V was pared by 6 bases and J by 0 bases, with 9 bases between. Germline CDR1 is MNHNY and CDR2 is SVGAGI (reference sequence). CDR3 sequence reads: CASRTGEAKNIQYF. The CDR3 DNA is TGTGCCAGCAGAACCGGGGAAGCCAAAAACATTCAGTACTTC.

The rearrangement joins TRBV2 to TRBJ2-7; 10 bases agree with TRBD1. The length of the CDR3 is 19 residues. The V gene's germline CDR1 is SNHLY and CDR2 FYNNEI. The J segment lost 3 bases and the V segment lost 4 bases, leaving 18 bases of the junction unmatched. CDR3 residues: CASSVLSVDRGRQRYEQYF. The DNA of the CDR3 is TGTGCCAGCAGTGTCTTATCCGTCGACAGGGGGCGACAACGCTACGAGCAGTACTTC.

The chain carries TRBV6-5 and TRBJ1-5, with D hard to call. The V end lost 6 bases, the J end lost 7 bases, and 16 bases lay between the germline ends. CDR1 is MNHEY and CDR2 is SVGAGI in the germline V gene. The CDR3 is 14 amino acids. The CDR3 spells CASSLDPAGQPQHF. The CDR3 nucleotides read TGTGCCAGCAGCCTCGACCCAGCGGGACAGCCCCAGCATTTT.

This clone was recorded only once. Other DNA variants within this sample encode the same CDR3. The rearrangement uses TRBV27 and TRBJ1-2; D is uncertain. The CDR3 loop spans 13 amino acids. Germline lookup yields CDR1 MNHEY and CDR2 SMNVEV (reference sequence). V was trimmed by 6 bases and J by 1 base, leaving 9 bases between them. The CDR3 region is CASRPGSNYGYTF. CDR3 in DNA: TGTGCCAGCAGGCCTGGGAGTAACTATGGCTACACCTTC.

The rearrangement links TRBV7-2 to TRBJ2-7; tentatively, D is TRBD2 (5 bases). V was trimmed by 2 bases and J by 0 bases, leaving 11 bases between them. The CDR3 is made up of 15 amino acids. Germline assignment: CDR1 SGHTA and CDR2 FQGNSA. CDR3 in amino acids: CASSLTLGSSYEQYF. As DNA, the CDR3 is TGTGCCAGCAGCTTAACGCTGGGGAGCTCCTACGAGCAGTACTTC.

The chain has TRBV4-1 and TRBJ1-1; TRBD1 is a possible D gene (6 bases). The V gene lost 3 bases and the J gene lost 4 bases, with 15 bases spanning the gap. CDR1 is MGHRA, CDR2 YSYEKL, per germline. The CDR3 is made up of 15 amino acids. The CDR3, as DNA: TGCGCCAGCAGCCATAAACAGGGTTTTATCACTGAAGCTTTCTTT. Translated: CASSHKQGFITEAFF.

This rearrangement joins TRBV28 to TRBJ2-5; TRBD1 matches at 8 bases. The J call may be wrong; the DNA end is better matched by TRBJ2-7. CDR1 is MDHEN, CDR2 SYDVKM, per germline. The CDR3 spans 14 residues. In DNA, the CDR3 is TGTGCCAGCGCAGGGACAGGCAGCTCCTACGAGCAGTACTTC. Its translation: CASAGTGSSYEQYF.

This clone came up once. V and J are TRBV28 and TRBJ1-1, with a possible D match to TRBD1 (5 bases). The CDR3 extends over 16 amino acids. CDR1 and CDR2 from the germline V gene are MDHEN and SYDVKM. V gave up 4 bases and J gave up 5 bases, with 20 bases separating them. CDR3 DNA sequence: TGTGCCAGCAGTTACCGGGACGGGGGGAGTTGGACTGAAGCTTTCTTT. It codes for CASSYRDGGSWTEAFF. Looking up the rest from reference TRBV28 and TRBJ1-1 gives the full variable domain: DVKVTQSSRYLVKRTGEKVFLECVQDMDHENMFWYRQDPGLGLRLIYFSYDVKMKEKGDIPEGYSVSREKKERFSLILESASTNQTSMYLCASSYRDGGSWTEAFFGQGTRLTVV.

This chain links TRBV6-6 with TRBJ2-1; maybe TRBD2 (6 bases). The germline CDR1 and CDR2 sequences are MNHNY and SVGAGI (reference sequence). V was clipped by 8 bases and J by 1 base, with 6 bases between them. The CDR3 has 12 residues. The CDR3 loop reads CASGGSYNEQFF. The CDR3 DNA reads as TGTGCCAGCGGAGGGTCCTACAATGAGCAGTTCTTC.

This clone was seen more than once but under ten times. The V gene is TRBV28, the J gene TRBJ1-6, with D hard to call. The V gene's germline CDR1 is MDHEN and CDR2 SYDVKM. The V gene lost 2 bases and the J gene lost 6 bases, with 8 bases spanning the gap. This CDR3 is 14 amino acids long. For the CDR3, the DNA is TGTGCCAGCAGTTTAGTCGGTGGTAATTCACCCCTCCACTTT. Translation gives CASSLVGGNSPLHF.

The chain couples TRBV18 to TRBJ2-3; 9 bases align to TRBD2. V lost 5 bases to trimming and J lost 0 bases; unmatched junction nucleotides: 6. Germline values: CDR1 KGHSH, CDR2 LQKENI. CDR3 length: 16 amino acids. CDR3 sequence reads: CASSTGLAYSTDTQYF. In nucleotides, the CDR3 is TGTGCCAGCTCAACGGGACTAGCATACAGCACAGATACGCAGTATTTT.

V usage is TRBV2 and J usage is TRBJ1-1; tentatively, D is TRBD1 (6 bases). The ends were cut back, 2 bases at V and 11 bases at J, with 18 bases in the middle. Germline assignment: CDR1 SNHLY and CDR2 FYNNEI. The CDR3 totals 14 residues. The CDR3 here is CASSETGARFGAFF. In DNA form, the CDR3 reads TGTGCCAGCAGTGAAACGGGGGCTAGATTCGGGGCTTTCTTT.

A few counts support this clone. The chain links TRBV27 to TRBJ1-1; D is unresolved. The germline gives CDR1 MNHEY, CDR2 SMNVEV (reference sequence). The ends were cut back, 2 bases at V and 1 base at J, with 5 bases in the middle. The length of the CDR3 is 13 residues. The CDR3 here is CASSLLENTEAFF. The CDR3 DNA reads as TGTGCCAGCAGTTTACTTGAGAACACTGAAGCTTTCTTT.

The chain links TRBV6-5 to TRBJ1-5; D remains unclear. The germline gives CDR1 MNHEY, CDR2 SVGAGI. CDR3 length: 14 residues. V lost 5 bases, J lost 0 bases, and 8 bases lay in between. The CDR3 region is CASSEPYSNQPQHF. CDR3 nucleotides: TGTGCCAGCAGTGAACCTTATAGCAATCAGCCCCAGCATTTT.

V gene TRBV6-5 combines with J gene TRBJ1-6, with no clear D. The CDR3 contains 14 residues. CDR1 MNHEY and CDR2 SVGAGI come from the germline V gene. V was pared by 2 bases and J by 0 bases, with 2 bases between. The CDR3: CASSYSSYNSPLHF. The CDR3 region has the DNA TGTGCCAGCAGTTACAGCTCCTATAATTCACCCCTCCACTTT.

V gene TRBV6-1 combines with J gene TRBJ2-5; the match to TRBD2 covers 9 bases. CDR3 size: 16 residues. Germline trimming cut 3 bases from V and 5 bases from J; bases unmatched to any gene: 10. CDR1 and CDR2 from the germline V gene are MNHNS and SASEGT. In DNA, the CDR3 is TGTGCCAGCAGTGACCCACCGCGGGGGGGGGATGAGACCCAGTACTTC. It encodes CASSDPPRGGDETQYF.

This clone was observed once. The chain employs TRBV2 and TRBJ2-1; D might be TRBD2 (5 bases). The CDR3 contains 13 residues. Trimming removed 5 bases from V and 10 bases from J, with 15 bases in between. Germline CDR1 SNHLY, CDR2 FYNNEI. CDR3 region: CASSHPGEGEQFF. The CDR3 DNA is TGTGCCAGCAGTCACCCCGGGGAAGGGGAGCAGTTCTTC.

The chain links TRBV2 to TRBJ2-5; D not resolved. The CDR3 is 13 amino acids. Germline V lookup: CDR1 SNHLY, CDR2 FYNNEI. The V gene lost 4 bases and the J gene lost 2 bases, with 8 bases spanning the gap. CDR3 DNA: TGTGCCAGCAGTGCCCTGTCACAAGAGACCCAGTACTTC. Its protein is CASSALSQETQYF.

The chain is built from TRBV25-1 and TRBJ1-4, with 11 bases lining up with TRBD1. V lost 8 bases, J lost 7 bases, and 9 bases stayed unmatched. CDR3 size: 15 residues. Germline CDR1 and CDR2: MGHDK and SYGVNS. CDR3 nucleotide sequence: TGTGCCAGCGGAGGGGAGGACAGGGGGCTTGAAAAACTGTTTTTT. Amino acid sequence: CASGGEDRGLEKLFF.

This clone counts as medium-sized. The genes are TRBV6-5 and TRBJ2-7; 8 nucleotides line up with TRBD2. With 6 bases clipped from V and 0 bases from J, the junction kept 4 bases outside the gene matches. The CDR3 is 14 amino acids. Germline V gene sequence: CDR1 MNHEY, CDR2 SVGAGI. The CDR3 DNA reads TGTGCCAGCAGAATAAGCGGGAGCTCCTACGAGCAGTACTTC. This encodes CASRISGSSYEQYF.

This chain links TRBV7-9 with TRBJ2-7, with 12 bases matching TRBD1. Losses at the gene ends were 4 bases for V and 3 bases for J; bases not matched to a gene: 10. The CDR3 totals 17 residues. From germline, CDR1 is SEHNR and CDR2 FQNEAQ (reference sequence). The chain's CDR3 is CASSSPGQGAFGYEQYF. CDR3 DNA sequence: TGTGCCAGCAGCTCCCCGGGACAGGGGGCGTTCGGCTACGAGCAGTACTTC.